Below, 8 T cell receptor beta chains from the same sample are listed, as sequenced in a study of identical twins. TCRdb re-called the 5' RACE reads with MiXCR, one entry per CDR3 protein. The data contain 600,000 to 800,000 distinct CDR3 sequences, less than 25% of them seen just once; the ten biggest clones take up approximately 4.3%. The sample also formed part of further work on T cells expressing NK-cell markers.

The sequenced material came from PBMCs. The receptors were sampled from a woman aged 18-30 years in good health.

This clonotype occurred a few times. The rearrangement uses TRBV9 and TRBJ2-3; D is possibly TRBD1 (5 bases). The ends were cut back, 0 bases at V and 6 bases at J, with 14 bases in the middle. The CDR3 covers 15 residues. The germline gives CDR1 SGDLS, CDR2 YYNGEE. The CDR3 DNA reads TGTGCCAGCAGCGTAGCTCAGGGCATCCCGGATACGCAGTATTTT. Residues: CASSVAQGIPDTQYF. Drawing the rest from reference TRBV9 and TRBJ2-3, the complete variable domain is DSGVTQTPKHLITATGQRVTLRCSPRSGDLSVYWYQQSLDQGLQFLIQYYNGEERAKGNILERFSAQQFPDLHSELNLSSLELGDSALYFCASSVAQGIPDTQYFGPGTRLTVL.

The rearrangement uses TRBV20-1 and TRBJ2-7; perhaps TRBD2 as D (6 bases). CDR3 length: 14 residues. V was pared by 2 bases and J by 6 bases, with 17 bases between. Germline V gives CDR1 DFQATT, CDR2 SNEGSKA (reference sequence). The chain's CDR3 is CSARTSPSQFEQYF. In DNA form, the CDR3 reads TGCAGTGCTAGAACTAGCCCCTCTCAATTCGAGCAGTACTTC.

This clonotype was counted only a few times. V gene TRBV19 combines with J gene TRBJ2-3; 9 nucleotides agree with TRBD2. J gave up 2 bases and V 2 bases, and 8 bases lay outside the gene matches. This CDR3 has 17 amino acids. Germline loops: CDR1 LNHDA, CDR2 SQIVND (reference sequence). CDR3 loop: CASSIPPTSGYTDTQYF. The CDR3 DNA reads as TGTGCCAGTAGTATACCTCCGACTAGCGGCTACACAGATACGCAGTATTTT.

Written as DNA, the CDR3 is TGCAGCGGGCTCACTGGGGCCAACGTCCTGACTTTC. This translates into CSGLTGANVLTF. The chain combines TRBV29-1 with TRBJ2-6, with no clear D. The V end lost 7 bases, the J end lost 2 bases, and 6 bases lay between the germline ends. This CDR3 comprises 12 residues. Germline values: CDR1 SQVTM, CDR2 ANQGSEA.

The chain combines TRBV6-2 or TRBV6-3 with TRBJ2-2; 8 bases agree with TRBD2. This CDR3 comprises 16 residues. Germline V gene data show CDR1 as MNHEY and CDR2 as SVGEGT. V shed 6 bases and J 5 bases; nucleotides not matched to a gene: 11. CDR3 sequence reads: CASSDRGGLGTGELFF. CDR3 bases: TGTGCCAGCAGCGATCGGGGGGGCCTTGGGACCGGGGAGCTGTTTTTT.

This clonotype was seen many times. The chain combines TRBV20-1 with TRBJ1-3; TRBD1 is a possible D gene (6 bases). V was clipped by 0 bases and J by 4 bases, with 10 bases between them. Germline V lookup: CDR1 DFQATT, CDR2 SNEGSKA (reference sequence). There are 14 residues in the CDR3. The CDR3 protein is CSAREGGAGNTIYF. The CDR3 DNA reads TGCAGTGCTAGAGAGGGGGGCGCGGGAAACACCATATATTTT.

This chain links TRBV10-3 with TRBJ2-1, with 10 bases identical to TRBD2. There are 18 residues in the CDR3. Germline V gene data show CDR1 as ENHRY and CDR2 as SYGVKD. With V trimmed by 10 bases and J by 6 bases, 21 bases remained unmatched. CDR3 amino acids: CATRGRLASGRSPNEQFF. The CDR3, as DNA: TGTGCCACCAGAGGGAGGTTGGCTAGCGGGAGATCCCCCAATGAGCAGTTCTTC.

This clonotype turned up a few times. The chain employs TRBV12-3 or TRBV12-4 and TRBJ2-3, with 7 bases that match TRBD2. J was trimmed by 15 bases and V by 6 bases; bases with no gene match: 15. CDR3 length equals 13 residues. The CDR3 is CASRLGTTKRDYF. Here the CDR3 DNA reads TGTGCCAGCAGGCTGGGGACTACCAAGCGGGACTATTTT.